The 26 T cell receptor beta chains below all came from one sample that was sequenced in a study of T-cell reconstitution after alpha-beta-depleted transplantation in children. The TCRbeta library incorporated unique molecular identifiers. TCRdb analysed the PCR reads with MiXCR anew, one entry per CDR3 protein. The sample yields some 550,000 distinct CDR3 sequences, roughly 23% seen once. The sequencing used PBMCs, mostly from graft donor cells, collected 360 days after TCRalphabeta/CD19-depleted stem cell transplant. The receptors originated from a boy younger than two who had a stem cell transplant for acute myeloid leukemia, so the T cells may come from the graft donor.

CDR3 amino acids: CASGPISNIGAFF. CDR3 coding DNA: TGTGCTAGTGGTCCAATCTCAAACATCGGAGCTTTCTTT. The chain employs TRBV12-5 and TRBJ1-1, with no clear D. Germline assignment: CDR1 LGHNT and CDR2 FRNRAP. Trimming removed 5 bases at V and 10 bases at J, with 17 bases between. CDR3 length: 13 residues.

The rearrangement uses TRBV7-9 and TRBJ2-5; 7 positions match TRBD1. With V trimmed by 5 bases and J by 5 bases, 8 bases remained unmatched. Germline V gene data show CDR1 as SEHNR and CDR2 as FQNEAQ (reference sequence). The CDR3 sequence is 14 residues long. CDR3 DNA: TGTGCCAGCAGCACCCGACAGGGCATCGAGACCCAGTACTTC. The encoded protein is CASSTRQGIETQYF.

The chain is built from TRBV6-2 or TRBV6-3 and TRBJ2-3; D remains unclear. Germline V gene lookup returns CDR1 MNHEY and CDR2 SVGEGT. The CDR3 is made up of 16 amino acids. V was cut by 5 bases and J by 2 bases, with 17 bases left in between. The CDR3 spells CASSHPTIAYTDTQYF. In DNA, the CDR3 is TGTGCCAGCAGTCACCCTACCATAGCCTACACAGATACGCAGTATTTT.

The V gene is TRBV20-1, the J gene TRBJ1-5; TRBD1 aligns across 7 bases. CDR1 is DFQATT and CDR2 is SNEGSKA in the germline V gene (reference sequence). The CDR3 totals 15 residues. The J segment lost 3 bases and the V segment lost 6 bases, leaving 11 bases of the junction unmatched. CDR3 sequence reads: CSATSAGQYNQPQHF. The CDR3 nucleotides are TGCAGTGCCACCTCAGCGGGACAGTACAATCAGCCCCAGCATTTT.

The chain joins TRBV5-6 to TRBJ1-2; a weak D match, TRBD1 (6 bases). The V gene's germline CDR1 is SGHDT and CDR2 YYEEEE. This CDR3 region has 16 residues. V shed 3 bases and J shed 3 bases, with 18 bases lying between them. Here the CDR3 reads CASSSIARGLHYGYTF. The DNA of the CDR3 is TGTGCCAGCAGCTCCATTGCCAGGGGATTACACTATGGCTACACCTTC.

This clonotype was recorded once. The V call is TRBV7-9, the J call TRBJ2-2; 7 bases match TRBD2. The CDR3 totals 14 residues. J lost 6 bases, V lost 0 bases, and 1 base had no gene match. The germline V gene has CDR1 SEHNR and CDR2 FQNEAQ (reference sequence). The CDR3 DNA follows: TGTGCCAGCAGCTTAGCTCTAGCGGCCGGGGAGCTGTTTTTT. As protein: CASSLALAAGELFF.

The rearrangement links TRBV20-1 to TRBJ2-1; TRBD2 agrees at 14 bases. The CDR3 consists of 18 residues. Per germline, CDR1 DFQATT and CDR2 SNEGSKA (reference sequence). J was trimmed by 1 base and V by 0 bases; bases with no gene match: 5. As DNA, the CDR3 is TGCAGTGCTAGAGAGAGGACTAGCGGGGGGCTATCCTACAATGAGCAGTTCTTC. Protein: CSARERTSGGLSYNEQFF.

A few counts support this clonotype. The chain carries TRBV6-6 and TRBJ1-6, with no clear D. This CDR3 has 13 amino acids. V was pared by 4 bases and J by 4 bases, with 5 bases between. CDR1 and CDR2 (germline): MNHNY, SVGAGI (reference sequence). CDR3 sequence reads: CASSWSYNSPLHF. Written as DNA, the CDR3 is TGTGCCAGCAGTTGGTCTTATAATTCACCCCTCCACTTT.

The rearrangement links TRBV13 to TRBJ2-1; 10 positions agree with TRBD2. Trimming cost V 2 bases and J 4 bases; bases outside gene matches: 8. CDR1 is PRHDT and CDR2 is FYEKMQ in the germline V gene (reference sequence). The CDR3 spans 17 residues. CDR3: CASSLNLAGALYNEQFF. CDR3 bases: TGTGCCAGCAGCTTAAACCTAGCGGGGGCCCTTTACAATGAGCAGTTCTTC.

The chain employs TRBV6-1 and TRBJ2-1; D is possibly TRBD1 (5 bases). The CDR3 sequence is 16 residues long. Germline CDR1 is MNHNS and CDR2 is SASEGT. V dropped 5 bases and J dropped 6 bases, with 20 bases sitting between them. The CDR3 reads CASSKRGPSLSNEQFF. CDR3 nucleotide sequence: TGTGCCAGCAGTAAAAGGGGTCCGTCACTGTCCAATGAGCAGTTCTTC.

The rearrangement uses TRBV20-1 and TRBJ1-4, with D unclear. V lost 6 bases and J 6 bases, leaving 11 bases between the germline ends. This CDR3 region has 12 residues. Per the germline V gene, CDR1 is DFQATT and CDR2 is SNEGSKA (reference sequence). CDR3 sequence: CSAIIQHEKLFF. For the CDR3, the DNA is TGCAGTGCCATTATTCAACATGAAAAACTGTTTTTT.

The J gene is TRBJ2-5, the V gene TRBV12-3 or TRBV12-4, with D perhaps matching TRBD2 (6 bases). The CDR3 extends over 17 amino acids. V lost 8 bases to trimming and J lost 3 bases, with 25 bases between them. The CDR3 loop reads CASGPEAPGTGEETQYF. The DNA for the CDR3 is TGTGCCAGCGGCCCTGAAGCCCCCGGGACGGGGGAAGAGACCCAGTACTTC.

This clonotype has more than one count but fewer than ten. The J gene is TRBJ2-1, the V gene TRBV30; D gene ambiguous. V was cut by 1 base and J by 4 bases, with 14 bases left in between. The germline gives CDR1 GTSNPN, CDR2 SVGIG (reference sequence). The CDR3 is made up of 15 amino acids. Written as DNA, the CDR3 is TGTGCCTGGAGTGCGCCCCGGACGGAGTACAATGAGCAGTTCTTC. It encodes CAWSAPRTEYNEQFF.

Only a few counts were recorded for this clonotype. This rearrangement joins TRBV12-3 or TRBV12-4 to TRBJ2-2, with D possibly TRBD2 on 5 matching bases. V was shortened by 2 bases and J by 5 bases, with 24 bases between the two germline ends. This CDR3 is built from 19 residues. This CDR3 is CASSLILDPTGVATGELFF. The CDR3 bases are TGTGCCAGCAGTTTAATCTTGGACCCAACCGGGGTGGCAACCGGGGAGCTGTTTTTT.

In its sample, this clonotype was seen a few times. The genes are TRBV6-1 and TRBJ2-2; unclear D gene. Germline values: CDR1 MNHNS, CDR2 SASEGT. The CDR3 extends over 14 amino acids. Trimming stripped 6 bases from V and 3 bases from J, with 11 bases between. This CDR3 reads CASRGILYTGELFF. As DNA, the CDR3 is TGTGCCAGCAGGGGTATCCTTTACACCGGGGAGCTGTTTTTT.

This clonotype was detected only a few times. The chain's CDR3 is CSASFDNNEQFF. In DNA form, the CDR3 reads TGCAGTGCTAGTTTTGATAACAATGAGCAGTTCTTC. This chain joins TRBV20-1 and TRBJ2-1; D gene uncertain. With 3 bases removed from V and 5 bases from J, the gap between germline ends came to 8 bases. CDR3 size: 12 residues. Germline V gene lookup returns CDR1 DFQATT and CDR2 SNEGSKA (reference sequence).

This rearrangement joins TRBV6-5 to TRBJ2-5, with TRBD2 matching over 7 bases. After removal of 2 bases from V and 4 bases from J, the junction contained 4 bases not matched to a gene. Germline-derived CDR1 and CDR2 are MNHEY and SVGAGI. CDR3 size: 14 residues. CDR3 loop: CASSYREGLETQYF. CDR3 nucleotides: TGTGCCAGCAGTTACAGGGAGGGGTTAGAGACCCAGTACTTC.

This clonotype was found many times. The rearrangement links TRBV15 to TRBJ1-3, with D tentatively TRBD1 (5 bases). Germline CDR1 reads LNHNV; CDR2 reads YYDKDF (reference sequence). CDR3 length: 15 residues. V was trimmed by 0 bases and J by 2 bases, leaving 8 bases between them. The CDR3 bases are TGTGCCACCAGCAGAGATAGGGGCGCTGGAAACACCATATATTTT. Its protein product is CATSRDRGAGNTIYF.

The rearrangement joins TRBV3-1 to TRBJ2-2; D possibly matches TRBD1 or TRBD2 (5 bases each). V dropped 1 base and J dropped 3 bases, with 9 bases sitting between them. Per germline, CDR1 LGHDT and CDR2 YNNKEL (reference sequence). There are 15 residues in the CDR3. The CDR3 DNA follows: TGTGCCAGCAGCCAAGTCGGGGCCTACACCGGGGAGCTGTTTTTT. This gives the protein CASSQVGAYTGELFF.

This clonotype was observed a handful of times. The chain combines TRBV7-9 with TRBJ1-1; no clear D. In germline, CDR1 is SEHNR, CDR2 FQNEAQ (reference sequence). The CDR3 runs 15 residues. V lost 4 bases and J lost 1, with 13 bases in between. CDR3 nucleotide sequence: TGTGCCAGCAGCTCCCGACAAAGCCAGAACACTGAAGCTTTCTTT. Translated, it gives CASSSRQSQNTEAFF.

The table lists this clonotype with a count of one. The chain joins TRBV18 to TRBJ1-1, with D unresolved. Germline CDR1 KGHSH, CDR2 LQKENI. The germline V and J ends were trimmed by 4 bases and 7 bases, with 10 bases remaining between them. This CDR3 is built from 12 residues. CDR3 amino acids: CASSQRTYEAFF. The CDR3 DNA reads TGTGCCAGCTCACAACGGACGTATGAAGCTTTCTTT.

In regard to this clonotype: One junction end does not reproduce the germline sequence, and a read error may be involved. V and J are TRBV7-9 and TRBJ2-1; 10 positions match TRBD1. The CDR3 has 17 residues. Germline CDR1 and CDR2: SEHNR and FQNEAQ (reference sequence). CDR3 loop: CSSSLPSGTGEYHEQFF. CDR3 sequence (DNA): TGTTCCAGCAGCTTACCCTCCGGGACAGGGGAATACCATGAGCAGTTCTTC. The full variable domain, rest sourced from reference TRBV7-9 and TRBJ2-1, is DTGVSQNPRHKITKRGQNVTFRCDPISEHNRLYWYRQTLGQGPEFLTYFQNEAQLEKSRLLSDRFSAERPKGSFSTLEIQRTEQGDSAMYLCSSSLPSGTGEYHEQFFGPGTRLTVL.

This clonotype was seen only a few times. This rearrangement joins TRBV21-1 to TRBJ1-5; TRBD1 was called by the table and not checked on the DNA. TRBV21-1 is noted as a pseudogene. The CDR3 is 12 residues long. As DNA, the CDR3 is TGTGCCAGCGTTTCAGGGATTCAGCCCCAGCATTTT. Translation: CASVSGIQPQHF.

This clonotype has ten or more counts. The rearrangement uses TRBV28 and TRBJ2-5; possible D gene TRBD1, 5 bases. Trimming removed 8 bases at V and 4 bases at J, with 17 bases between. Germline assignment: CDR1 MDHEN and CDR2 SYDVKM. CDR3 length: 14 amino acids. The CDR3 bases are TGTGCCAGCGGGGCCCCCTACACGACAGAGACCCAGTACTTC. This sequence encodes CASGAPYTTETQYF.

There are many counts of this clonotype. The chain links TRBV20-1 to TRBJ2-4; D not certain. Germline CDR1 reads DFQATT; CDR2 reads SNEGSKA (reference sequence). V was shortened by 6 bases and J by 6 bases, with 9 bases between the two germline ends. This CDR3 region has 11 residues. The CDR3 DNA follows: TGCAGTGCCGACGGACGAAACATTCAGTACTTC. Residues: CSADGRNIQYF.

The chain uses TRBV6-5 and TRBJ2-5, with 8 bases aligning to TRBD2. The CDR3 runs 16 residues. V shed 4 bases, J shed 2 bases, and the junction held 9 bases outside the gene matches. The germline gives CDR1 MNHEY, CDR2 SVGAGI. CDR3 residues: CASSSPKSGGQETQYF. CDR3 in DNA: TGTGCCAGCAGTTCCCCTAAAAGCGGGGGACAAGAGACCCAGTACTTC.